The 27 T cell receptor beta chains below all came from one sample that was sequenced in a study of shared T cell receptors in the human thymus (dated by TCRdb to the early 2020s). Library creation used the immunoSEQ multiplex PCR assay. TCRdb retrieved this table from immuneACCESS and kept in-frame rearrangements only. Not all clones are present; in checked studies, unresolved V genes account for under half, and no reason is known for the remainder. The sample includes approximately 490,000 clones, with about 84% observed a single time. The ten largest make up around 0.012% of the sample. This sample was shared with a second study, whose subject was human thymus T cells.

Sequenced: thymocytes. The receptors were sampled from a boy under two years old with a congenital heart defect. Donor details come from another sample of the same person, matched by shared clones.

The chain uses TRBV5-1 and TRBJ2-3; 8 bases match TRBD1. CDR1 SGHRS and CDR2 YFSETQ come from the germline V gene. The CDR3 length is 16 residues. Trimming removed 4 bases from V and 4 bases from J; junction bases left unmatched: 11. In DNA form, the CDR3 reads TGCGCCAGCAGCCCACAACGACAGGGGTGGGCAGATACGCAGTATTTT. Protein sequence: CASSPQRQGWADTQYF.

This clone was seen just once. The chain has TRBV20-1 and TRBJ1-4; no firm D call. The CDR3 contains 10 residues. Looked up from germline, CDR1 is DFQATT and CDR2 is SNEGSKA (reference sequence). The V gene lost 6 bases and the J gene lost 10 bases, with 9 bases spanning the gap. CDR3 in amino acids: CSAYRGKLFF. The CDR3 bases are TGCAGTGCCTATCGAGGAAAACTGTTTTTT.

For this clone: One junction end disagrees with the germline gene, perhaps due to a read error. J is TRBJ2-7 and V is TRBV29-1; 10 nucleotides agree with TRBD1. The germline V gene has CDR1 SQVTM and CDR2 ANQGSEA. CDR3 size: 11 residues. The CDR3 bases are TGCAGCGTTGATCCGGGGGACAGGGGACGGTTC. This encodes CSVDPGDRGRF.

This chain connects TRBV27 to TRBJ1-1; no clear D. The CDR3 spans 16 residues. CDR1 is MNHEY, CDR2 SMNVEV, per germline (reference sequence). The V and J ends lost 1 base and 4 bases respectively, with 16 bases between them. The CDR3 DNA follows: TGTGCCAGCAGTTTATACCCAGGAATGCGTACCACTGAAGCTTTCTTT. Protein: CASSLYPGMRTTEAFF.

V usage is TRBV6-1 and J usage is TRBJ2-5; TRBD1 matches 7 bases. V shed 4 bases and J 1 base; nucleotides not matched to a gene: 3. CDR1 and CDR2 from the germline V gene are MNHNS and SASEGT. The CDR3 covers 14 residues. CDR3 DNA: TGTGCCAGCAGTGGATGGGACAGCCAAGAGACCCAGTACTTC. It codes for CASSGWDSQETQYF.

The chain couples TRBV7-9 to TRBJ2-7; 8 positions match TRBD2. The CDR3 runs 15 residues. After removal of 1 base from V and 6 bases from J, the junction contained 8 bases not matched to a gene. The germline gives CDR1 SEHNR, CDR2 FQNEAQ (reference sequence). DNA for the CDR3: TGTGCCAGCAGCTTAGGAGCGGGAGCCACTCTCGAGCAGTACTTC. Translated: CASSLGAGATLEQYF.

This clone was counted only a few times. The chain couples TRBV2 to TRBJ2-7, with a weak D call TRBD1 (5 bases). In germline, CDR1 is SNHLY, CDR2 FYNNEI. V was shortened by 6 bases and J by 6 bases, with 12 bases between the two germline ends. The CDR3 extends over 12 amino acids. The CDR3 is CASSLTVTEQYF. The CDR3, as DNA: TGTGCCAGCAGCCTGACAGTTACCGAGCAGTACTTC.

CDR3 amino acids: CAWSVPDSHYEQYF. Here the CDR3 DNA reads TGTGCCTGGAGTGTACCCGACAGCCACTACGAGCAGTACTTC. The gene calls are TRBV30 and TRBJ2-7; maybe TRBD1 (5 bases). The ends were cut back, 0 bases at V and 3 bases at J, with 12 bases in the middle. CDR1 is GTSNPN and CDR2 is SVGIG in the germline V gene (reference sequence). The CDR3 has 14 residues. The variable domain in full, completed from reference TRBV30 and TRBJ2-7, reads SQTIHQWPATLVQPVGSPLSLECTVEGTSNPNLYWYRQAAGRGLQLLFYSVGIGQISSEVPQNLSASRPQDRQFILSSKKLLLSDSGFYLCAWSVPDSHYEQYFGPGTRLTVT.

CDR3 DNA: TGTGCCAGTAGTGATGGTCGCAGGGGGCGAGACTATGGCTACACCTTC. Translating gives CASSDGRRGRDYGYTF. The rearrangement links TRBV19 to TRBJ1-2, with 8 bases lining up with TRBD1. The CDR3 totals 16 residues. Germline CDR1 reads LNHDA; CDR2 reads SQIVND (reference sequence). V lost 5 bases to trimming and J lost 3 bases; unmatched junction nucleotides: 11.

A few counts support this clone. This chain connects TRBV27 to TRBJ2-7, with 7 bases aligning to TRBD2. In germline, CDR1 is MNHEY, CDR2 SMNVEV (reference sequence). The CDR3 consists of 18 residues. With 2 bases clipped from V and 1 base from J, the junction kept 14 bases outside the gene matches. CDR3 amino acids: CASSLGGVRAGLSYEQYF. CDR3 DNA: TGTGCCAGCAGTTTAGGGGGAGTAAGAGCGGGGCTGTCCTACGAGCAGTACTTC.

This chain connects TRBV4-2 to TRBJ2-3; TRBD1 matches 8 bases. Germline V CDR1 and CDR2: LGHNA, YNFKEQ. The CDR3 runs to 17 residues. Trimming at V came to 0 bases and at J to 0 bases, leaving 5 bases not matched to a gene. The CDR3 region has the DNA TGTGCCAGCAGCCAAGACCGAACAGGGGGGAGCACAGATACGCAGTATTTT. This encodes CASSQDRTGGSTDTQYF.

The V call is TRBV30, the J call TRBJ1-1; D gene unclear. This CDR3 spans 12 amino acids. The V gene's germline CDR1 is GTSNPN and CDR2 SVGIG (reference sequence). Trimming pared 3 bases from V and 11 bases from J, leaving 16 bases between. The chain's CDR3 is CAWSPRWYGAFF. The DNA for the CDR3 is TGTGCCTGGAGCCCTCGTTGGTACGGGGCTTTCTTT.

The chain links TRBV30 to TRBJ2-2; no definite D call. The V end was cut by 3 bases, the J end by 8 bases, with 19 bases between. Germline-derived CDR1 and CDR2 are GTSNPN and SVGIG (reference sequence). The CDR3 totals 15 residues. CDR3 amino acids: CAWREEQVISGELFF. DNA for the CDR3: TGTGCCTGGAGAGAGGAGCAAGTGATCTCGGGGGAGCTGTTTTTT. Based on the CDR3 plus reference TRBV30 and TRBJ2-2, the full variable domain is SQTIHQWPATLVQPVGSPLSLECTVEGTSNPNLYWYRQAAGRGLQLLFYSVGIGQISSEVPQNLSASRPQDRQFILSSKKLLLSDSGFYLCAWREEQVISGELFFGEGSRLTVL.

The rearrangement uses TRBV21-1 and TRBJ2-1; TRBD1, the table's D call, was not compared with the DNA. TRBV21-1 is listed as a pseudogene. The CDR3 consists of 15 residues. The chain's CDR3 is CASSNGQGGLNEQFF. The CDR3 region has the DNA TGTGCCAGCAGCAACGGACAGGGCGGGCTTAATGAGCAGTTCTTC.

The CDR3, as DNA: TGTGCCAGCAGCCGGGAGGGGGCCAAAAACATTCAGTACTTC. Translation gives CASSREGAKNIQYF. The chain combines TRBV7-9 with TRBJ2-4; 8 positions match TRBD2. Germline V gene lookup returns CDR1 SEHNR and CDR2 FQNEAQ (reference sequence). V lost 5 bases and J lost 1; bases outside the gene matches: 1. This CDR3 has 14 amino acids.

The rearrangement links TRBV19 to TRBJ2-1; D gene uncertain. CDR1 is LNHDA and CDR2 is SQIVND in the germline V gene (reference sequence). The CDR3 totals 17 residues. The V end lost 6 bases, the J end lost 1 base, and 19 bases lay between the germline ends. In DNA, the CDR3 is TGTGCCAGTAGCCCGAAACGGTCAGACGGGTCCTACAATGAGCAGTTCTTC. It is translated as CASSPKRSDGSYNEQFF.

The CDR3 coding sequence is TGTGCCAGCAGCCCTAGCGGGAGGCCCTCGCAAGAGACCCAGTACTTC. This encodes CASSPSGRPSQETQYF. The rearrangement uses TRBV7-9 and TRBJ2-5, with 11 bases matching TRBD2. Germline V gene data show CDR1 as SEHNR and CDR2 as FQNEAQ (reference sequence). After removal of 5 bases from V and 2 bases from J, the junction contained 7 bases not matched to a gene. CDR3 length: 16 amino acids.

V usage is TRBV2 and J usage is TRBJ2-7, with TRBD2 matching 11 bases. The CDR3 covers 15 residues. V trimming: 6 bases; J trimming: 4 bases; junction bases outside the gene matches: 8. Per the germline V gene, CDR1 is SNHLY and CDR2 is FYNNEI. CDR3 DNA sequence: TGTGCCAGCAGGGATACTAGCGGGAGAGTGTACGAGCAGTACTTC. Translating gives CASRDTSGRVYEQYF.

The V gene is TRBV27, the J gene TRBJ2-3; the D gene is possibly TRBD2 (6 bases). Germline loops: CDR1 MNHEY, CDR2 SMNVEV (reference sequence). The CDR3 is 16 amino acids. V was cut by 0 bases and J by 0 bases, with 10 bases left in between. The CDR3 protein is CASSLSVAGSTDTQYF. The CDR3 nucleotides read TGTGCCAGCAGTTTATCGGTCGCGGGGAGCACAGATACGCAGTATTTT.

The rearrangement joins TRBV28 to TRBJ1-2; unclear D gene. Germline V CDR1 and CDR2: MDHEN, SYDVKM. V gave up 4 bases and J gave up 5 bases, with 17 bases separating them. The CDR3 loop spans 15 amino acids. CDR3 in amino acids: CASSSRKETRYGYTF. CDR3 bases: TGTGCCAGCAGTTCCAGGAAAGAGACCCGTTATGGCTACACCTTC.

The chain uses TRBV30 and TRBJ1-3; D not resolved. CDR1 and CDR2 (germline): GTSNPN, SVGIG (reference sequence). This CDR3 is 13 amino acids long. V was clipped by 8 bases and J by 0 bases, with 11 bases between them. The CDR3 loop reads CAQVGFSGNTIYF. The CDR3 bases are TGTGCCCAAGTCGGTTTCTCTGGAAACACCATATATTTT.

This chain joins TRBV10-1 and TRBJ2-1, with 7 bases that match TRBD1. The CDR3 is made up of 14 amino acids. Trimming at V came to 6 bases and at J to 5 bases, leaving 7 bases not matched to a gene. Germline V gives CDR1 WNHNN, CDR2 SYGVQD (reference sequence). CDR3 coding DNA: TGCGCCAGCAGCGGGGACAGCAACCACAATGAGCAGTTCTTC. Protein: CASSGDSNHNEQFF.

The chain links TRBV28 to TRBJ2-5; weak D call: TRBD1 (6 bases). Per germline, CDR1 MDHEN and CDR2 SYDVKM. The CDR3 is made up of 15 amino acids. With 2 bases removed from V and 4 bases from J, the gap between germline ends came to 14 bases. The chain's CDR3 is CASSLPLQGRETQYF. CDR3 in DNA: TGTGCCAGCAGTTTACCCTTACAGGGCCGAGAGACCCAGTACTTC.

The V call is TRBV27, the J call TRBJ2-7; tentatively, D is TRBD1 (5 bases). The CDR3 length is 16 residues. V was trimmed by 0 bases and J by 1 base, leaving 13 bases between them. Germline assignment: CDR1 MNHEY and CDR2 SMNVEV (reference sequence). In DNA, the CDR3 is TGTGCCAGCAGTTTATCAGGGGTGGGGAAATCCTACGAGCAGTACTTC. It translates to CASSLSGVGKSYEQYF.

The chain is built from TRBV6-1 and TRBJ1-1; D not resolved. Trimming took off 2 bases at V and 0 bases at J, with 4 bases between the two ends. The CDR3 totals 13 residues. Germline CDR1 is MNHNS and CDR2 is SASEGT. CDR3 sequence reads: CASSEYLNTEAFF. The CDR3 DNA reads TGTGCCAGCAGTGAATATTTGAACACTGAAGCTTTCTTT.

The V gene is TRBV30, the J gene TRBJ2-1; a possible D gene is TRBD2 (6 bases). In germline, CDR1 is GTSNPN, CDR2 SVGIG (reference sequence). V gave up 1 base and J gave up 6 bases, with 10 bases separating them. The CDR3 has 13 residues. The CDR3 DNA sequence: TGTGCCTGGAGTGCCAGGGAGGTCAATGAGCAGTTCTTC. Its translation is CAWSAREVNEQFF.

The gene calls are TRBV4-3 and TRBJ2-3; 8 bases agree with TRBD2. Per the germline V gene, CDR1 is LGHNA and CDR2 is YSLEER. V lost 4 bases to trimming and J lost 3 bases; unmatched junction nucleotides: 9. The CDR3 is 16 amino acids. CDR3 sequence: CASSRDLGLGTDTQYF. CDR3 bases: TGCGCCAGCAGCCGCGACTTGGGACTAGGGACAGATACGCAGTATTTT.